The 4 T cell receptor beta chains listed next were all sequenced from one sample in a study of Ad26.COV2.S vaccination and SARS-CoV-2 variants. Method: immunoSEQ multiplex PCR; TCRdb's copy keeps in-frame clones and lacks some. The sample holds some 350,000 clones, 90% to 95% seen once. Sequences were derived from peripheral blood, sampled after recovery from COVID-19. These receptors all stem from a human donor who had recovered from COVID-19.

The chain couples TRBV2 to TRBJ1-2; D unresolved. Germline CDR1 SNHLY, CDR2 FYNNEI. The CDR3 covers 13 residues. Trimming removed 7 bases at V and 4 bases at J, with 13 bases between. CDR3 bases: TGTGCCAGCAATAAGGATGAGGGCTATGGCTACACCTTC. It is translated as CASNKDEGYGYTF.

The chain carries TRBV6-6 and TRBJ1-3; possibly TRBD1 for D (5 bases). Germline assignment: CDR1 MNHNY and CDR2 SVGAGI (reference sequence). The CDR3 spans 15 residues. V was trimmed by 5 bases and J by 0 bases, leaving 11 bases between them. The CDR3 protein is CASSQTGDSGNTIYF. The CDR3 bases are TGTGCCAGCAGTCAAACAGGTGACTCTGGAAACACCATATATTTT.

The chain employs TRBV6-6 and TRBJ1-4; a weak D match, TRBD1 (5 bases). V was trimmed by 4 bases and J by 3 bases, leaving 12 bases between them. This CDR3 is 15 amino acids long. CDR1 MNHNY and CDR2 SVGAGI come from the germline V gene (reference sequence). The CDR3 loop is CASSSIRGANEKLFF. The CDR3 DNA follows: TGTGCCAGCAGTTCGATTAGGGGTGCTAATGAAAAACTGTTTTTT.

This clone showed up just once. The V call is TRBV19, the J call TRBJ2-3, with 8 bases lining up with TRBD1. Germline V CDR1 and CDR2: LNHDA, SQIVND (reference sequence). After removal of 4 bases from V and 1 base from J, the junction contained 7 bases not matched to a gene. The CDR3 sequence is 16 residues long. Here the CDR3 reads CASSTGTGSRTDTQYF. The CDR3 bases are TGTGCCAGTAGTACCGGGACAGGATCCCGCACAGATACGCAGTATTTT. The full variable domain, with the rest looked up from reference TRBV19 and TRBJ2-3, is DGGITQSPKYLFRKEGQNVTLSCEQNLNHDAMYWYRQDPGQGLRLIYYSQIVNDFQKGDIAEGYSVSREKKESFPLTVTSAQKNPTAFYLCASSTGTGSRTDTQYFGPGTRLTVL.